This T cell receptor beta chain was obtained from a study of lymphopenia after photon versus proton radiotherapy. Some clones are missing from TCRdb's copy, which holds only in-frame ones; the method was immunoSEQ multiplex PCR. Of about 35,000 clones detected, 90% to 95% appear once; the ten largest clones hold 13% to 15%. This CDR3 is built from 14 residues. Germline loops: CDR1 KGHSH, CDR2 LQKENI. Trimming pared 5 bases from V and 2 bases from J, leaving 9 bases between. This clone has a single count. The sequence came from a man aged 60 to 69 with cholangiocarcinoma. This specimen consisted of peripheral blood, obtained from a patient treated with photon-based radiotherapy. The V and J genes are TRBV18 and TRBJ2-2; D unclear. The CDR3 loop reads CASSAATNTGELFF. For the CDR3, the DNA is TGTGCCAGCTCAGCGGCCACTAACACCGGGGAGCTGTTTTTT.